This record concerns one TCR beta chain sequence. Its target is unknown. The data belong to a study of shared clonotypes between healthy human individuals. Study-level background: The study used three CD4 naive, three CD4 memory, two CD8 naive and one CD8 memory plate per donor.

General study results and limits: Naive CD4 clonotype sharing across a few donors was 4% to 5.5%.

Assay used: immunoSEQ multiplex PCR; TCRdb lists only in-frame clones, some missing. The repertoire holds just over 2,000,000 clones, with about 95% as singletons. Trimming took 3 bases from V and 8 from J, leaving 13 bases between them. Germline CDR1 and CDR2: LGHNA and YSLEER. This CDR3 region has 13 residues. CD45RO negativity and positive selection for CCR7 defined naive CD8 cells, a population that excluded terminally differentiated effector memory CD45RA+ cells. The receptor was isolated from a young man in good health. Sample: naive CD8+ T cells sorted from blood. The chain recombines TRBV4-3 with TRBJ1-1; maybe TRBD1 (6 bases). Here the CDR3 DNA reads TGCGCCAGCAGCCAGGGGGGCGCCTTGGAAGCTTTCTTT. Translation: CASSQGGALEAFF.